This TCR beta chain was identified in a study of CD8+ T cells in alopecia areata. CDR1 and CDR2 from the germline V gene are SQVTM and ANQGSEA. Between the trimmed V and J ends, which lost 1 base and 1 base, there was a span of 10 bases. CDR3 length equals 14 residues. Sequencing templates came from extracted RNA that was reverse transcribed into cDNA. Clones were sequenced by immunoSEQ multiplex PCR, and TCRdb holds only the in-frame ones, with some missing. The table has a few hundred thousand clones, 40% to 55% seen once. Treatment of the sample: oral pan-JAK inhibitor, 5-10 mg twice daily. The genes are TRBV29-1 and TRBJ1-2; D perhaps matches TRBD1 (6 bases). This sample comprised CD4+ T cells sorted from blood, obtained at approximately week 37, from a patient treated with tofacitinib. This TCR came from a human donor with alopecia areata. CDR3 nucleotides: TGCAGCGTTGAAGCAGGGGACTTTAACTATGGCTACACCTTC. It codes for CSVEAGDFNYGYTF.